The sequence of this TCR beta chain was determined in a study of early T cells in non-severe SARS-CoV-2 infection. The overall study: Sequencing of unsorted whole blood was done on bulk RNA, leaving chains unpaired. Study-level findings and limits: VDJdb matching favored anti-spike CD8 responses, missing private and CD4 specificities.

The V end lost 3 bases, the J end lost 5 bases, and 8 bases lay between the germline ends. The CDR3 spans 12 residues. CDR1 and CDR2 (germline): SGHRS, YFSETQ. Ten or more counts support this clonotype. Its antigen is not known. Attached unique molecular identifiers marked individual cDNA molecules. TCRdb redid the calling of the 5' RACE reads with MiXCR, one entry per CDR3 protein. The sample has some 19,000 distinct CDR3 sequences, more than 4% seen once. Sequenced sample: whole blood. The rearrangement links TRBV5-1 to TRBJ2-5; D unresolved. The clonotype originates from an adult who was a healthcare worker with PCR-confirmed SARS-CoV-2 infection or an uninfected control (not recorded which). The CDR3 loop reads CASSWSEETQYF. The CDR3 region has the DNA TGCGCCAGCAGCTGGAGTGAGGAGACCCAGTACTTC.